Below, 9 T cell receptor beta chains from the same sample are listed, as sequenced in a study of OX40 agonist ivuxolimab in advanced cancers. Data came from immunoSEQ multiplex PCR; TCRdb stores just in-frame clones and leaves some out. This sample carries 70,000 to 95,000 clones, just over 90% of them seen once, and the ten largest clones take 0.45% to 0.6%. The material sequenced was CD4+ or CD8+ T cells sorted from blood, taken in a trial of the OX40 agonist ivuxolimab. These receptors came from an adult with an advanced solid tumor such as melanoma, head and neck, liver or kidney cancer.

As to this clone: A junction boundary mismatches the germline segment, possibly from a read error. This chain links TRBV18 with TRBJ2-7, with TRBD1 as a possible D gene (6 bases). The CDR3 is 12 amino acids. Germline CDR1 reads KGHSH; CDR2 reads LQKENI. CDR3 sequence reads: CASSPQGIEQYF. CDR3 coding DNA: TGTGCCAGCTCCCCACAGGGAATTGAGCAGTACTTC.

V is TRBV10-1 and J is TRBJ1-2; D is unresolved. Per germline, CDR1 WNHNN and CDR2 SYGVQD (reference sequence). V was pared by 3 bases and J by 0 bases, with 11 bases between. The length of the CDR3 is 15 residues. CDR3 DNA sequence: TGCGCCAGCAGTGACGGCAAGGACCCTAACTATGGCTACACCTTC. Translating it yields CASSDGKDPNYGYTF.

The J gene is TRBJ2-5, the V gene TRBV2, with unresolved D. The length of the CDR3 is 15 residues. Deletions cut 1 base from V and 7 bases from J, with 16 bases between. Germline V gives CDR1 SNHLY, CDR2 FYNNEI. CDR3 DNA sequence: TGTGCCAGCAGTGAAGGGGCTAGGGTCCTCGTGACCCAGTACTTC. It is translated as CASSEGARVLVTQYF.

Here the CDR3 reads CAWSKGGSEKLFF. The DNA of the CDR3 is TGTGCCTGGAGCAAGGGGGGTTCTGAAAAACTGTTTTTT. V usage is TRBV30 and J usage is TRBJ1-4; a possible D gene is TRBD1 (6 bases). The germline V and J ends were trimmed by 3 bases and 7 bases, with 12 bases remaining between them. Looked up from germline, CDR1 is GTSNPN and CDR2 is SVGIG (reference sequence). The CDR3 has 13 residues. Full variable domain (missing parts from reference TRBV30 and TRBJ1-4): SQTIHQWPATLVQPVGSPLSLECTVEGTSNPNLYWYRQAAGRGLQLLFYSVGIGQISSEVPQNLSASRPQDRQFILSSKKLLLSDSGFYLCAWSKGGSEKLFFGSGTQLSVL.

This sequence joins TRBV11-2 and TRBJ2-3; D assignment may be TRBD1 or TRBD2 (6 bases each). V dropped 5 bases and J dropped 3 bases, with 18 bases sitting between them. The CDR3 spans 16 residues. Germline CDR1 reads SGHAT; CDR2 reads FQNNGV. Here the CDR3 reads CASSARGVVWTDTQYF. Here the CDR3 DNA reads TGTGCCAGCAGCGCAAGGGGGGTAGTCTGGACAGATACGCAGTATTTT.

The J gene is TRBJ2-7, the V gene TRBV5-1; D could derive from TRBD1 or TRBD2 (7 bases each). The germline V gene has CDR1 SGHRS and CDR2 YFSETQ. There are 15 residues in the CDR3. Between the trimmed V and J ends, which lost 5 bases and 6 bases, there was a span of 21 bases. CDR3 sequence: CASRSLAAAGGEQYF. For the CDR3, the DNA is TGCGCCAGCAGATCTCTAGCGGCCGCAGGGGGCGAGCAGTACTTC.

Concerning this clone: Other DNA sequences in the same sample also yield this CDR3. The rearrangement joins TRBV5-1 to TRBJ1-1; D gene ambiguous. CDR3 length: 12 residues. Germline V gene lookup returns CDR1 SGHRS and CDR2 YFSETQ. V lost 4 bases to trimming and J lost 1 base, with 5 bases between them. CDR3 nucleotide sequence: TGCGCCAGCAGCCCTGGGAACACTGAAGCTTTCTTT. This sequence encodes CASSPGNTEAFF.

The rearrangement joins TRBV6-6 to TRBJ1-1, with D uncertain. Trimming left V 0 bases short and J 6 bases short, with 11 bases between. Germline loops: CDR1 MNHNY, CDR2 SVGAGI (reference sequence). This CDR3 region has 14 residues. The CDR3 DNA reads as TGTGCCAGCAGTTACTCAAACGCGGAGCCTGAAGCTTTCTTT. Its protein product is CASSYSNAEPEAFF.

CDR3 DNA sequence: TGTGCCAGCAGTTTTTCAGGACAGCCCCAGCATTTT. This gives the protein CASSFSGQPQHF. This chain links TRBV27 with TRBJ1-5, with unresolved D. Germline assignment: CDR1 MNHEY and CDR2 SMNVEV (reference sequence). The CDR3 loop spans 12 amino acids. V lost 3 bases and J 7 bases, leaving 7 bases between the germline ends.